This TCR beta chain was sequenced in a study of identical twins. Unique molecular identifiers were present on cDNA, and template switching added a universal primer site. TCRdb redid the calling of the 5' RACE reads with MiXCR, one entry per CDR3 protein. The sample records under 800,000 distinct CDR3 sequences, about 20% being singletons. Healthy Caucasians were all of the donors. Study-level results: Cord blood beta clonotypes that were abundant carried fewer insertions, and memory repertoires showed no such trend.

With 7 bases clipped from V and 2 bases from J, the junction kept 5 bases outside the gene matches. The CDR3 contains 13 residues. The V gene's germline CDR1 is MNHNS and CDR2 SASEGT. With regard to this clonotype: Its antigen is unidentified.

This same sample was also part of a study on T cells expressing NK-cell markers. That investigation notes: From sorted CD3+CD56+NKG2C+, CD3+CD56+NKG2C- and CD3+CD56-NKG2C+ T cells came the TCR beta repertoires.

Material for sequencing was PBMCs. The clonotype originates from a woman between 18 and 29 years old in good health. The rearrangement uses TRBV6-1 and TRBJ2-7; TRBD1 matches 7 bases. CDR3 sequence: CASNPGQAYEQYF. In DNA form, the CDR3 reads TGTGCCAGCAACCCCGGACAGGCCTACGAGCAGTACTTC.